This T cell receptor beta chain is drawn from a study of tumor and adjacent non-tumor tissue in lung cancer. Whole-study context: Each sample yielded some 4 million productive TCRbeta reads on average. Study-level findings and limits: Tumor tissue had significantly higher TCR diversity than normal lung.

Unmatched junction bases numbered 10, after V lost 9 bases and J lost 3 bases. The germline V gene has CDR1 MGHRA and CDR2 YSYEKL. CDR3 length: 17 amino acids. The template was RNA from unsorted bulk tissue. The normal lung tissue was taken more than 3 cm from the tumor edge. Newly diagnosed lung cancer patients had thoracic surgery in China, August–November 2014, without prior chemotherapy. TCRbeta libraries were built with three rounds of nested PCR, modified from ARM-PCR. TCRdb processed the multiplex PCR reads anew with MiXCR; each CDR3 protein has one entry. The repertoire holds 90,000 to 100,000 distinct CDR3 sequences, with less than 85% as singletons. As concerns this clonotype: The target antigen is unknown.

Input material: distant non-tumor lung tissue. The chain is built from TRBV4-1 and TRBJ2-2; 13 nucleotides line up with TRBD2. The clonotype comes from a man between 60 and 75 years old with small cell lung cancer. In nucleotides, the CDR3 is TGCGCCAGTAGCTCCGGGACTAGCGGGACGGACACCGGGGAGCTGTTTTTT. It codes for CASSSGTSGTDTGELFF.